Sequencing of this TCR beta chain was carried out in a study of shared clonotypes between healthy human individuals. Healthy and HIV-negative, the adult donors had no recent acute infections or vaccinations. Donors, without exception, were Caucasian adults residing in Nashville, Tennessee. Negatively enriched CD4+ T cells were divided by CD45RA into naive and memory. This CDR3 region has 16 residues. Trimming at V came to 6 bases and at J to 0 bases, leaving 10 bases not matched to a gene. In germline, CDR1 is SNHLY, CDR2 FYNNEI. Profiling relied on immunoSEQ multiplex PCR, and the TCRdb table lists in-frame clones only, not all of them. The table has about 680,000 clones, 74% seen once.

Sequenced material: memory CD4+ T cells sorted from blood. Indicated subset: CD45RA-negative fraction. The rearrangement links TRBV2 to TRBJ2-7, with 8 bases matching TRBD2. The clonotype comes from a woman younger than 45 in good health. DNA of the CDR3: TGTGCCAGCAGGACGAGAGGCGGGGGGAGCTCCTACGAGCAGTACTTC. This codes for CASRTRGGGSSYEQYF.